This entry lists 9 T cell receptor beta chains sequenced from one sample in a study of cytomegalovirus exposure and HLA in healthy donors. This PCR relied on a set of 60 Vbeta primers and 13 Jbeta primers. Sequenced by immunoSEQ multiplex PCR; TCRdb stores in-frame clones only, minus some. The sample carries over 150,000 clones, about 80% recorded once. Sequencing used PBMCs. The receptors shown here come from a man aged 25-45 years in good health and CMV-seropositive.

The J gene is TRBJ2-7, the V gene TRBV6-5; weak D call: TRBD1 (6 bases). Between the trimmed V and J ends, which lost 6 bases and 6 bases, there was a span of 18 bases. This CDR3 has 14 amino acids. The germline gives CDR1 MNHEY, CDR2 SVGAGI. Written as DNA, the CDR3 is TGTGCCAGCAGCCAAACAGGGTCCAGGCTCGAGCAGTACTTC. It codes for CASSQTGSRLEQYF.

The rearrangement uses TRBV7-2 and TRBJ2-7, with a tentative D call TRBD2 (6 bases). V shed 5 bases and J shed 2 bases, with 13 bases lying between them. Germline V gene sequence: CDR1 SGHTA, CDR2 FQGNSA. This CDR3 has 14 residues. The CDR3 DNA sequence: TGTGCCAGCAGCCTATCGACTAGGACCTACGAGCAGTACTTC. Translation gives CASSLSTRTYEQYF.

The chain is built from TRBV28 and TRBJ2-5; 8 bases are shared with TRBD1. The J call is in doubt because the DNA end fits TRBJ2-7 better. CDR3 size: 15 residues. CDR1 is MDHEN, CDR2 SYDVKM, per germline. CDR3 in amino acids: CASSPGGQAYYEQYF. The CDR3 DNA sequence: TGTGCCAGCAGTCCCGGGGGACAGGCATACTACGAGCAGTACTTC.

The rearrangement links TRBV5-1 to TRBJ2-1; tentatively, D is TRBD2 (5 bases). The germline V gene encodes CDR1 SGHRS and CDR2 YFSETQ. The CDR3 runs 17 residues. V gave up 4 bases and J gave up 8 bases, with 25 bases separating them. CDR3 sequence: CASSQTPTSLFADEQFF. The CDR3 coding sequence is TGCGCCAGCAGCCAAACCCCAACTAGTCTTTTTGCCGATGAGCAGTTCTTC.

The chain has TRBV6-1 and TRBJ2-7; maybe TRBD2 (5 bases). The CDR3 covers 16 residues. CDR1 MNHNS and CDR2 SASEGT come from the germline V gene. V lost 2 bases and J 1 base, leaving 15 bases between the germline ends. Written as DNA, the CDR3 is TGTGCCAGCAGTGAATCGTTCCGGACTCCATCCTACGAGCAGTACTTC. This codes for CASSESFRTPSYEQYF.

The chain joins TRBV4-2 to TRBJ1-2, with D unresolved. The length of the CDR3 is 13 residues. The V end lost 4 bases, the J end lost 5 bases, and 11 bases lay between the germline ends. Looked up from germline, CDR1 is LGHNA and CDR2 is YNFKEQ. CDR3 residues: CASSPRGRYGYTF. CDR3 nucleotides: TGTGCCAGCAGCCCACGCGGCAGATATGGCTACACCTTC.

Remarks on this clone: A read error may produce the germline difference seen at one junction end. The rearrangement uses TRBV7-9 and TRBJ2-1, with 9 bases lining up with TRBD2. Germline-derived CDR1 and CDR2 are SEHNR and FQNEAQ (reference sequence). The CDR3 has 16 amino acids. The CDR3 region is CSSSLISGSRYNEQFF. The CDR3 coding sequence is TGTTCCAGCAGCTTAATTAGCGGGAGTCGGTACAATGAGCAGTTCTTC.

The chain employs TRBV5-6 and TRBJ2-1; 7 bases are a match to TRBD2. The V and J ends lost 7 bases and 2 bases, in that order; junction bases with no gene match: 3. The CDR3 consists of 13 residues. The germline CDR1 and CDR2 sequences are SGHDT and YYEEEE. CDR3 loop: CASGGTTYNEQFF. The CDR3 DNA follows: TGTGCCAGCGGCGGGACTACCTACAATGAGCAGTTCTTC.

The J gene is TRBJ2-3, the V gene TRBV27; the match to TRBD2 covers 9 bases. Germline V CDR1 and CDR2: MNHEY, SMNVEV (reference sequence). Unmatched junction bases numbered 15, after V lost 6 bases and J lost 2 bases. The CDR3 has 18 residues. The CDR3 sequence: CASRLGLAGNSFTDTQYF. In DNA, the CDR3 is TGTGCCAGCAGACTGGGGCTAGCGGGAAATTCCTTCACAGATACGCAGTATTTT.